A selection of T cell receptor beta chains follows, all from one sample in a study of blood T cell repertoires in COVID-19. The data were produced by immunoSEQ multiplex PCR, yet TCRdb's version contains in-frame clones alone and is incomplete. The data contain fewer than 200,000 clones, about 90% of them singletons. Sequenced input: PBMCs or T cells enriched from blood (not recorded which). Receptor source: a human donor with acute COVID-19. The donor label of this sample is uncertain. CDR3s include the opening cysteine and the closing phenylalanine or tryptophan. Each record gives: J gene, CDR3 length, V gene, CDR3 protein.

j_call: TRBJ2-5
cdr3_length: 15
v_call: TRBV6-5
cdr3_aa: CASTRLAGGQETQYF

j_call: TRBJ2-2
cdr3_length: 15
v_call: TRBV6-5
cdr3_aa: CASRPRGANVGELFF

j_call: TRBJ1-1
cdr3_length: 11
v_call: TRBV28
cdr3_aa: CASTTPTEAFF

j_call: TRBJ1-2
cdr3_length: 13
v_call: TRBV12-3/TRBV12-4
cdr3_aa: CASSPTGGGGYTF

j_call: TRBJ2-3
cdr3_length: 17
v_call: TRBV7-9
cdr3_aa: CASSGVAGATLTDTQYF

j_call: TRBJ2-7
cdr3_length: 13
v_call: TRBV4-2
cdr3_aa: CASSQASSYEQYF

j_call: TRBJ2-7
cdr3_length: 15
v_call: TRBV5-8
cdr3_aa: CASSLSQGATYEQYF

j_call: TRBJ2-1
cdr3_length: 15
v_call: TRBV9
cdr3_aa: CASSVPGTSLNEQFF

j_call: TRBJ2-3
cdr3_length: 16
v_call: TRBV19
cdr3_aa: CASSPRLGAGGDTQYF

j_call: TRBJ1-2
cdr3_length: 14
v_call: TRBV10-3
cdr3_aa: CAISGGGQGRGYTF

j_call: TRBJ2-1
cdr3_length: 17
v_call: TRBV19
cdr3_aa: CASSMGGTSGTYNEQFF

j_call: TRBJ2-7
cdr3_length: 13
v_call: TRBV2
cdr3_aa: CASSVRDNYEQYF

j_call: TRBJ2-3
cdr3_length: 14
v_call: TRBV19
cdr3_aa: CASTDRGISDTQYF

j_call: TRBJ1-2
cdr3_length: 12
v_call: TRBV27
cdr3_aa: CASRTRGTGYTF

j_call: TRBJ1-3
cdr3_length: 16
v_call: TRBV6-1
cdr3_aa: CASSEDQGQGGNTIYF

j_call: TRBJ1-4
cdr3_length: 14
v_call: TRBV5-6
cdr3_aa: CASSSDSLNEKLFF

j_call: TRBJ1-2
cdr3_length: 13
v_call: TRBV5-5
cdr3_aa: CASSLDSTNGYTF

j_call: TRBJ1-3
cdr3_length: 14
v_call: TRBV4-1
cdr3_aa: CASKESLSGNTIYF

j_call: TRBJ2-1
cdr3_length: 12
v_call: TRBV7-2
cdr3_aa: CASSLIVNEQFF

j_call: TRBJ1-3
cdr3_length: 15
v_call: TRBV18
cdr3_aa: CASSPGINSGNTIYF

j_call: TRBJ1-2
cdr3_length: 13
v_call: TRBV5-5
cdr3_aa: CASSLQVGYGYTF

j_call: TRBJ2-7
cdr3_length: 13
v_call: TRBV2
cdr3_aa: CASGVESSYEQYF

j_call: TRBJ1-3
cdr3_length: 14
v_call: TRBV5-6
cdr3_aa: CASSSRASGNTIYF

j_call: TRBJ2-3
cdr3_length: 15
v_call: TRBV6-1
cdr3_aa: CASSEPGRGEDTQYF

j_call: TRBJ1-2
cdr3_length: 15
v_call: TRBV4-3
cdr3_aa: CASSQDIDSHYGYTF

j_call: TRBJ1-2
cdr3_length: 16
v_call: TRBV19
cdr3_aa: CASSRQDSSANYGYTF

j_call: TRBJ1-2
cdr3_length: 13
v_call: TRBV7-3
cdr3_aa: CASSHGGSDGYTF

j_call: TRBJ2-3
cdr3_length: 15
v_call: TRBV19
cdr3_aa: CASSITAGGRGTQYF

j_call: TRBJ2-3
cdr3_length: 16
v_call: TRBV9
cdr3_aa: CASSPRLAGVSDTQYF

j_call: TRBJ2-1
cdr3_length: 18
v_call: TRBV4-2
cdr3_aa: CASSRRLAGGGSYNEQFF

j_call: TRBJ1-2
cdr3_length: 14
v_call: TRBV6-5
cdr3_aa: CASPGEGGIYGYTF

j_call: TRBJ2-3
cdr3_length: 19
v_call: TRBV7-9
cdr3_aa: CASSLGRVQLALNTDTQYF

j_call: TRBJ1-2
cdr3_length: 17
v_call: TRBV5-6
cdr3_aa: CASSLGTGGEEAYGYTF

j_call: TRBJ2-3
cdr3_length: 15
v_call: TRBV19
cdr3_aa: CASSIMDTITDTQYF

j_call: TRBJ1-5
cdr3_length: 13
v_call: TRBV5-4
cdr3_aa: CASSLDKYQPQHF

j_call: TRBJ1-1
cdr3_length: 14
v_call: TRBV11-2
cdr3_aa: CASTPDRVNTEAFF

j_call: TRBJ2-5
cdr3_length: 13
v_call: TRBV18
cdr3_aa: CASSPNRGETQYF

j_call: TRBJ1-2
cdr3_length: 14
v_call: TRBV5-8
cdr3_aa: CASSLLQGNYGYTF

j_call: TRBJ2-5
cdr3_length: 16
v_call: TRBV5-8
cdr3_aa: CASTSPGEGVGETQYF

j_call: TRBJ2-7
cdr3_length: 14
v_call: TRBV11-3
cdr3_aa: CASSLGQASNEQYF